This T cell receptor beta chain appears in the sequencing data of a study of blood T cell repertoires in COVID-19. Germline V lookup: CDR1 SNHLY, CDR2 FYNNEI. The CDR3 sequence is 13 residues long. Trimming shortened V by 7 bases and J by 7 bases, and 14 bases separated the two germline ends. The repertoire was sequenced with immunoSEQ multiplex PCR; TCRdb's copy has only in-frame clones and lacks some. The table has about 75,000 clones, 79% seen once. The clonotype was recovered from an elderly woman with active or convalescent COVID-19. The chain recombines TRBV2 with TRBJ1-5; D gene ambiguous. The sample was peripheral blood. CDR3 region: CASTSRREQPQHF. The CDR3, as DNA: TGTGCCAGCACCTCGAGGAGGGAACAGCCCCAGCATTTT.